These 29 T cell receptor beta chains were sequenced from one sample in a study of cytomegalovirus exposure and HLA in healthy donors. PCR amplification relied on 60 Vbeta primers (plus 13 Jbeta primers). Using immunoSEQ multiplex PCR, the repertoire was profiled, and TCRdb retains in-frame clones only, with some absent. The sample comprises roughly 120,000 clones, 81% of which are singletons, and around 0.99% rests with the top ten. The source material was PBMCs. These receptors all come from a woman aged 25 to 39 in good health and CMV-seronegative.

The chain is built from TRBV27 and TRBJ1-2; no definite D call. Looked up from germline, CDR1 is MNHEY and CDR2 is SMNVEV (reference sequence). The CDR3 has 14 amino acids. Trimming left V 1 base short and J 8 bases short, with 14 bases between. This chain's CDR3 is CASSLFGGNGGYTF. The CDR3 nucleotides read TGTGCCAGCAGTTTATTCGGAGGGAATGGGGGCTACACCTTC.

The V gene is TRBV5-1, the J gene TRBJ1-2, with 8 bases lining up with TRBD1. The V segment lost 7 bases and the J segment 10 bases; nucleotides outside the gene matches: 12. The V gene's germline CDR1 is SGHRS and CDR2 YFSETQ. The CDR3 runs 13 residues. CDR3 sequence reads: CASSPTGEVVYTF. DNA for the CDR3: TGCGCCAGCTCTCCGACAGGGGAAGTTGTCTACACCTTC.

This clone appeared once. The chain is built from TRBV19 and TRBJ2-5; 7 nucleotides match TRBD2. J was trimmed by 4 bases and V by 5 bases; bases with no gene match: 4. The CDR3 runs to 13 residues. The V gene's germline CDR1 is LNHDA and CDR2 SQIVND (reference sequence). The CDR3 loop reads CASSPSGGETQYF. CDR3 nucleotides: TGTGCCAGTAGTCCTAGCGGCGGAGAGACCCAGTACTTC.

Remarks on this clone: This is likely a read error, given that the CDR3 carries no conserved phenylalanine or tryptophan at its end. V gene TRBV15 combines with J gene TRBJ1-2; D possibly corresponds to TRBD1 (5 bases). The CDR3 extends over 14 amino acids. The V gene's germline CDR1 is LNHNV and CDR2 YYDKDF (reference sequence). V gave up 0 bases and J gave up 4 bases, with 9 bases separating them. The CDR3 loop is CATSRDRGAYGYTL. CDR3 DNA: TGTGCCACCAGCAGAGATCGCGGGGCCTATGGCTACACCCTC.

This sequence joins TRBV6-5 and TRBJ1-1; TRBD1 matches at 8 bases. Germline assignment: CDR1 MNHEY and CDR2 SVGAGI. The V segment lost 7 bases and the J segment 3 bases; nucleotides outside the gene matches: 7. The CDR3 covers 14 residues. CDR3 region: CASNGQGTDTEAFF. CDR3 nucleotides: TGTGCCAGCAACGGACAGGGTACGGACACTGAAGCTTTCTTT.

In DNA form, the CDR3 reads TGCGCCAGCCGCGGACTAGCGGGAGTAGAGACCCAGTACTTC. It yields the protein CASRGLAGVETQYF. The V and J genes are TRBV5-1 and TRBJ2-5; 13 bases line up with TRBD2. Trimming cost V 7 bases and J 4 bases; bases outside gene matches: 4. The CDR3 length is 14 residues. CDR1 and CDR2 from the germline V gene are SGHRS and YFSETQ.

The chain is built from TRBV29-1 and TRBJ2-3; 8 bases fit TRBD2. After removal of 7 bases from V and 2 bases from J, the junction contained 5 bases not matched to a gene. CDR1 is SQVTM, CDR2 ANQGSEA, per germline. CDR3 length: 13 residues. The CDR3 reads CSGGGGLTDTQYF. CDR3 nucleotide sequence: TGCAGCGGAGGCGGGGGGCTCACAGATACGCAGTATTTT.

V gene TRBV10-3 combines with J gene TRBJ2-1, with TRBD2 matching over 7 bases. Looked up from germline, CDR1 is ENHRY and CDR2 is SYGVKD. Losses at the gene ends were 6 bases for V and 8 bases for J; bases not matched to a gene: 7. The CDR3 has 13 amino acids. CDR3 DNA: TGTGCCATCAGACGGGGACTACGGGATGAGCAGTTCTTC. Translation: CAIRRGLRDEQFF.

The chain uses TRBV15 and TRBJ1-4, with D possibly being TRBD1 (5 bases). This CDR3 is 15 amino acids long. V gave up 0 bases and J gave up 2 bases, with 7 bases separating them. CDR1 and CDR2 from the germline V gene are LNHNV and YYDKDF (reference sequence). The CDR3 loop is CATSRDRGTNEKLFF. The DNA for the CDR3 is TGTGCCACCAGCAGAGATCGGGGGACTAATGAAAAACTGTTTTTT.

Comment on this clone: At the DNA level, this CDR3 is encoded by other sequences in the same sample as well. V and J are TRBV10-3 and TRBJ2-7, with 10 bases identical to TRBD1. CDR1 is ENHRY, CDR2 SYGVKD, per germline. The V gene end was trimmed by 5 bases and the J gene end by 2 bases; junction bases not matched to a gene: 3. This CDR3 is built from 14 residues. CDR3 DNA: TGTGCCATCAGTCCGGGACAGGGGACCTACGAGCAGTACTTC. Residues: CAISPGQGTYEQYF.

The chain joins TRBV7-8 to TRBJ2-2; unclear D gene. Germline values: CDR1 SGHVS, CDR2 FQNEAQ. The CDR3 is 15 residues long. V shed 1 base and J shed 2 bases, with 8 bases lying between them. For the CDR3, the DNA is TGTGCCAGCAGCTTAGACACAATCAACACCGGGGAGCTGTTTTTT. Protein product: CASSLDTINTGELFF.

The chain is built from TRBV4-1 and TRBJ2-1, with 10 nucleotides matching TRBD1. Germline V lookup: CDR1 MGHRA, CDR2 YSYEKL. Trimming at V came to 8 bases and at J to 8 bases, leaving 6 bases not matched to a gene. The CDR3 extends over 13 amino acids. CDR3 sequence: CASRQGARDEQFF. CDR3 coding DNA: TGCGCCAGCCGACAGGGGGCGCGGGATGAGCAGTTCTTC.

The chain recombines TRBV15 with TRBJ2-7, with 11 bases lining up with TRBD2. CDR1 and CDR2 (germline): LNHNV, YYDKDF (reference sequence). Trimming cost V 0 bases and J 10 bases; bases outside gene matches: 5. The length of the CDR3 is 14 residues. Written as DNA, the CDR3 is TGTGCCACCAGCAGAGATGGGGGACTAGCGGCCCAGTACTTC. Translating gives CATSRDGGLAAQYF. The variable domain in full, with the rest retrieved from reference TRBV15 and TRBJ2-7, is DAMVIQNPRYQVTQFGKPVTLSCSQTLNHNVMYWYQQKSSQAPKLLFHYYDKDFNNEADTPDNFQSRRPNTSFCFLDIRSPGLGDTAMYLCATSRDGGLAAQYFGPGTRLTVT.

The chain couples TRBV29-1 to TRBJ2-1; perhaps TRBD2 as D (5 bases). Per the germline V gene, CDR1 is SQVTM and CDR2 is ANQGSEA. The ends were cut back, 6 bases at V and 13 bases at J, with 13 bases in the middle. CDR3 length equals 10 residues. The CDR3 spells CSVTTSTQFF. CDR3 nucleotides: TGCAGCGTCACAACTAGTACCCAGTTCTTC.

The CDR3 region is CASRTSGSYNEQFF. CDR3 coding DNA: TGCGCCTCCCGGACTAGCGGTTCCTACAATGAGCAGTTCTTC. The rearrangement links TRBV10-2 to TRBJ2-1; 10 nucleotides align to TRBD2. The CDR3 length is 14 residues. Germline lookup yields CDR1 WSHSY and CDR2 SAAADI. The V segment lost 11 bases and the J segment 1 base; nucleotides outside the gene matches: 5.

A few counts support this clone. The CDR3 loop reads CATSRVGRVGEKLFF. DNA for the CDR3: TGTGCCACCAGCAGAGTAGGGAGGGTAGGTGAAAAACTGTTTTTT. The J gene is TRBJ1-4, the V gene TRBV15; no definite D call. The V gene's germline CDR1 is LNHNV and CDR2 YYDKDF (reference sequence). CDR3 length equals 15 residues. The ends were cut back, 1 base at V and 7 bases at J, with 13 bases in the middle.

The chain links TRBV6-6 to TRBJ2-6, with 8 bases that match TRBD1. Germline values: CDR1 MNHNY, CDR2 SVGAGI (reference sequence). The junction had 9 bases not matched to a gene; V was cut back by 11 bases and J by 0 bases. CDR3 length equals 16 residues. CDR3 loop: CAGSGTGISGANVLTF. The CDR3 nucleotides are TGTGCCGGGTCGGGGACAGGAATCTCTGGGGCCAACGTCCTGACTTTC.

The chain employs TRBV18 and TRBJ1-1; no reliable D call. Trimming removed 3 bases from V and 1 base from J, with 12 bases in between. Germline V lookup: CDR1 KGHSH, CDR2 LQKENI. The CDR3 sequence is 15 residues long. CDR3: CASSPRDLGNTEAFF. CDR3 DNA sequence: TGTGCCAGCTCACCTCGGGATTTAGGGAACACTGAAGCTTTCTTT.

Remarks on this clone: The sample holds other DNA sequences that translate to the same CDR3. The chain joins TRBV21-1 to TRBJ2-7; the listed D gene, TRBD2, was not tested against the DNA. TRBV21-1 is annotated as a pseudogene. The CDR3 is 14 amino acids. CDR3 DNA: TGTGCCAGGCAACCCCGGGACTATCCCTACGAGCAGTACTTC. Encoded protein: CARQPRDYPYEQYF.

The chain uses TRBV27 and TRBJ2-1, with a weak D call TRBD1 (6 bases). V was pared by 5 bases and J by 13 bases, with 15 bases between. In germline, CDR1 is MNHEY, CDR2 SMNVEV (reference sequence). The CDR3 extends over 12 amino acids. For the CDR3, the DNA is TGTGCCAGCAGTCCGCCGGGACAAGAACAGTTCTTC. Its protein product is CASSPPGQEQFF.

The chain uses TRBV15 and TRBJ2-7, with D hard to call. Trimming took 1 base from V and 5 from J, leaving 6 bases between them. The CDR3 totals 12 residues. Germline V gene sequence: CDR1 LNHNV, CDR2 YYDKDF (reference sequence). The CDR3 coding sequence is TGTGCCACCAGCAGAGTCAAGCACGAGCAGTACTTC. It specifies CATSRVKHEQYF. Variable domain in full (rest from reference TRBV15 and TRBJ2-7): DAMVIQNPRYQVTQFGKPVTLSCSQTLNHNVMYWYQQKSSQAPKLLFHYYDKDFNNEADTPDNFQSRRPNTSFCFLDIRSPGLGDTAMYLCATSRVKHEQYFGPGTRLTVT.

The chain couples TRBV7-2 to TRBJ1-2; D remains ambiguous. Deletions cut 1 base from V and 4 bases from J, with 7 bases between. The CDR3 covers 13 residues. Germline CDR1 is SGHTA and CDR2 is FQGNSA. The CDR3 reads CASSLDRSYGYTF. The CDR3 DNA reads TGTGCCAGCAGCTTAGACCGTAGCTATGGCTACACCTTC.

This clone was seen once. In DNA form, the CDR3 reads TGTGCCAGCAGTTATGGGTCAGCGGGGGCAGAGACCCAGTACTTC. It translates to CASSYGSAGAETQYF. The rearrangement uses TRBV27 and TRBJ2-5; the match to TRBD2 covers 8 bases. The CDR3 totals 15 residues. Germline CDR1 and CDR2: MNHEY and SMNVEV (reference sequence). V dropped 4 bases and J dropped 4; count of bases not matched to a gene: 8.

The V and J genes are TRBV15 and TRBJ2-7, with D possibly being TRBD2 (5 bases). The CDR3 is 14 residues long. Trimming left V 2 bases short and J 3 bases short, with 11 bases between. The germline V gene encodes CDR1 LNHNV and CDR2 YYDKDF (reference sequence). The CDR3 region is CATSRQRANYEQYF. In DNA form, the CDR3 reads TGTGCCACCAGCAGACAGAGGGCCAACTACGAGCAGTACTTC.

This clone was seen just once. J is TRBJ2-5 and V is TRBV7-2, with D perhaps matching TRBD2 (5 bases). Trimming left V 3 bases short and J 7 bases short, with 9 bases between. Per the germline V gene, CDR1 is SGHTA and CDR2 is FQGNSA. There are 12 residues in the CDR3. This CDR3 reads CASSFTEATQYF. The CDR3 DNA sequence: TGTGCCAGCAGCTTTACGGAGGCGACCCAGTACTTC.

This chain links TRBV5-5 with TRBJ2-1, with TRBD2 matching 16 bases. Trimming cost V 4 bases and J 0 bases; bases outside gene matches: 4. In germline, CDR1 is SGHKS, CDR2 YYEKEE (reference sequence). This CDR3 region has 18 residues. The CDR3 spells CASSGGTSGGASYNEQFF. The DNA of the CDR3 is TGTGCCAGCAGCGGTGGGACTAGCGGGGGGGCCTCCTACAATGAGCAGTTCTTC.

CDR3 loop: CASSHLSGTSGRSAGELFF. In DNA form, the CDR3 reads TGTGCCAGCAGCCATCTCTCCGGGACTAGCGGGAGATCCGCCGGGGAGCTGTTTTTT. The genes are TRBV4-2 and TRBJ2-2; 14 bases are a match to TRBD2. Germline CDR1 and CDR2: LGHNA and YNFKEQ. The length of the CDR3 is 19 residues. J was trimmed by 6 bases and V by 3 bases; bases with no gene match: 12.

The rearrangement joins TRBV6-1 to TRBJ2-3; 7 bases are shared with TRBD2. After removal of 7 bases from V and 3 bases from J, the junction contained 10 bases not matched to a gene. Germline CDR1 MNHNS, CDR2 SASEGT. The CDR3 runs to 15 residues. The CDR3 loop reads CASIGKREPTDTQYF. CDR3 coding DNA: TGTGCCAGCATCGGAAAGCGGGAACCAACAGATACGCAGTATTTT.

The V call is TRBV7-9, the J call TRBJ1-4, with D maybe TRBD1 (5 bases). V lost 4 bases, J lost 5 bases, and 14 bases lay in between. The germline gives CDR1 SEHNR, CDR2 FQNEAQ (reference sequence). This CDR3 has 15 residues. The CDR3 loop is CASSSGSVYNEKLFF. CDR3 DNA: TGTGCCAGCAGCTCAGGGTCCGTATACAATGAAAAACTGTTTTTT.